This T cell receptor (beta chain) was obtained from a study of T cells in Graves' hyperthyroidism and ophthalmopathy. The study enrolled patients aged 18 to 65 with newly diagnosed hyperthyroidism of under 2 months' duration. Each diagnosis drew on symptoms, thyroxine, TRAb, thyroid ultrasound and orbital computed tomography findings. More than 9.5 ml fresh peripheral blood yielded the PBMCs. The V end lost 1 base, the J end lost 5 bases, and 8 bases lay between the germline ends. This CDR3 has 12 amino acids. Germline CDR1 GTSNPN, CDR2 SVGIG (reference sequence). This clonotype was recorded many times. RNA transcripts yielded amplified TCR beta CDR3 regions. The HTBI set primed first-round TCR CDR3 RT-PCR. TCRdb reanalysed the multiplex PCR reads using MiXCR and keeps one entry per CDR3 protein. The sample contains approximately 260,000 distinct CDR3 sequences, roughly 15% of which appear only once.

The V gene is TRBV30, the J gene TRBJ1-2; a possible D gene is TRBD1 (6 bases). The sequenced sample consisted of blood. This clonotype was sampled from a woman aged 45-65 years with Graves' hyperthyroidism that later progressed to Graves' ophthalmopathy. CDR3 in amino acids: CAWSGGGYGYTF. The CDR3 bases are TGTGCCTGGAGTGGAGGGGGTTATGGCTACACCTTC.